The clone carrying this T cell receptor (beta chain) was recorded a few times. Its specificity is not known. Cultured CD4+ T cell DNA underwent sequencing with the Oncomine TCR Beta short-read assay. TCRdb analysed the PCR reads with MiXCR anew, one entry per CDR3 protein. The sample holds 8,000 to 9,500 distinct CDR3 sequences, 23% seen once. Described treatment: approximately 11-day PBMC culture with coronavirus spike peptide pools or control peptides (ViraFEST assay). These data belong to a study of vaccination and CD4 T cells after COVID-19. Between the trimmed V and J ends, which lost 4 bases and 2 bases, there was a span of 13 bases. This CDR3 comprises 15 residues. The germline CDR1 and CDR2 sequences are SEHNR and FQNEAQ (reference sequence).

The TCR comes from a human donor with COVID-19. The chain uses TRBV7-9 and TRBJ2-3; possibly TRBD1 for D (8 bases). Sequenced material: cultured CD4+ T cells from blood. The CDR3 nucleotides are TGTGCCAGCAGCTATACAGGGGGGGACACAGATACGCAGTATTTT. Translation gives CASSYTGGDTDTQYF.